This T cell receptor beta chain was captured by sequencing in a study of identical twins (dated by TCRdb to about 2016). For the wider study: The study deep-sequenced TCR alpha and beta repertoires from monozygotic twins, unrelated adults of various ages and cord blood to test whether fetal clonotypes persist. Replicate twin experiments were performed at different times using different library preparation protocols to rule out contamination.

As concerns this clonotype: Its target antigen remains unknown. No quality values exist for individual bases; no much larger clone is one base distant.

Only healthy Caucasian donors were included. The twin cohort consisted of three pairs of female monozygotic twins, all aged roughly 18 to 30 years. Using Miltenyi CD45RO+ enrichment and human naive T-cell isolation kits, memory (CD45RO+) and naive T cells were isolated from PBMC. The library was obtained by 5' RACE. Sequenced using an Illumina HiSeq 2000. Template switching added a universal primer binding site, and the final cDNA carried a unique molecular identifier that allowed TCR cDNA molecules to be counted accurately. Specific primers in the conserved constant-segment region were used to synthesize first-strand cDNA for TCR alpha and beta chains. To control for contamination, each cDNA library was double barcoded with a SMART-Mk sample barcode plus Illumina barcodes. TruSeq adapter sequences and Illumina sample barcodes were added in two successive PCR steps. The TCR alpha and beta cDNA libraries were sequenced on the Illumina HiSeq platform using custom primers. Regarding the original processing steps: MiGEC processed the raw reads to extract unique molecular identifiers, while MiXCR was used to determine the CDR3 positions. For each individual, recombination models were inferred using an EM algorithm with the repgenHMM and IGoR tools. Shared clonotypes were analyzed with the tcR package in R, and sharing was normalized by the product of cloneset sizes. Out-of-frame nonproductive sequences were analyzed to study raw recombination free of thymic and clonal selection effects. TCRdb reprocessed the public reads (quality trimming at Q25 with fastp, clone calling with MiXCR) and kept in-frame beta chains. Rows are combined by CDR3 protein, so each entry shows the most common genes and DNA. V and J calls and clone size were set by TCRdb, not the authors. For this sample the table gives approximately 220,000 distinct CDR3 sequences, of which more than 6.5% were detected only once. The top ten constitute 1.9% of the sample.

Paper-wide results and their limitations: Zero-insertion analyses could be partly confounded by invariant T cells such as MAIT and iNKT, though diverse VJ usage argued against such confounding for most clonotypes. Fewer insertions were carried by abundant cord blood beta clonotypes; a weaker similar trend was observed in young adult naive repertoires, while no such trend was observed in memory repertoires. Compared with coincidental sharing between unrelated individuals, out-of-frame TCR alpha sequences shared between twins had an excess of sequences with low generation probability. In beta out-of-frame sequences, excess twin sharing was weaker, because having fewer shared sequences lowered the signal-to-noise ratio. Out-of-frame TCR alpha sharing in monozygotic twins was systematically underestimated by recombination models, whereas sharing between unrelated individuals was in agreement with the recombination models. Because the same donors could not be followed over many years, conclusions were based on cross-sectional statistical analysis.

In addition, the sample was reused for a study of yellow fever vaccine responses in identical twins. Taken from the second paper: The T cell response to vaccination in identical twins was reported by the authors to appear partly convergent and partly personalized. In the study, vaccine-responding T cell clones were precisely tracked in identical twins.

Material: memory (CD45RO+) T cells sorted from blood. The cell subset or site label, as the study defines it: CD45RO+ enriched T cells. This TCR was sampled from a young woman in good health.

The CDR3 region: CASSQDPSGRMNEQFF. The bases read TGTGCCAGCAGCCAAGATCCCAGCGGGAGGATGAATGAGCAGTTCTTC. This chain is built from TRBV4-2 and TRBJ2-1, with TRBD2 matching 9 junction bases. Ends trimmed: V by 0 bases, J by 7 bases; bases unmatched to a gene: 7. From the germline V gene, CDR1 is LGHNA and CDR2 is YNFKEQ. Counted from cysteine to phenylalanine, this CDR3 has 16 amino acids. Only CDR3 DNA remains: 48 bases, in frame from the first base.